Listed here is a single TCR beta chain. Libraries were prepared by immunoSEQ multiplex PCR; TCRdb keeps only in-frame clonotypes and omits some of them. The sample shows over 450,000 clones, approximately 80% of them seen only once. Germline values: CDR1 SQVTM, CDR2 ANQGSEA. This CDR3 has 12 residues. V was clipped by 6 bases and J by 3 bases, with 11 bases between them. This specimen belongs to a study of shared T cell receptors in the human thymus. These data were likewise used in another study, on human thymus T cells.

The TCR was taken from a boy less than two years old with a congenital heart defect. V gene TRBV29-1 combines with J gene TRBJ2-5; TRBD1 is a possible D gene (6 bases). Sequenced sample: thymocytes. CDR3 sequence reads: CSVTGAEETQYF. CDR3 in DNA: TGCAGCGTGACAGGTGCTGAAGAGACCCAGTACTTC. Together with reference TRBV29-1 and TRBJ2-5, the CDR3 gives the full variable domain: SAVISQKPSRDICQRGTSLTIQCQVDSQVTMMFWYRQQPGQSLTLIATANQGSEATYESGFVIDKFPISRPNLTFSTLTVSNMSPEDSSIYLCSVTGAEETQYFGPGTRLLVL.